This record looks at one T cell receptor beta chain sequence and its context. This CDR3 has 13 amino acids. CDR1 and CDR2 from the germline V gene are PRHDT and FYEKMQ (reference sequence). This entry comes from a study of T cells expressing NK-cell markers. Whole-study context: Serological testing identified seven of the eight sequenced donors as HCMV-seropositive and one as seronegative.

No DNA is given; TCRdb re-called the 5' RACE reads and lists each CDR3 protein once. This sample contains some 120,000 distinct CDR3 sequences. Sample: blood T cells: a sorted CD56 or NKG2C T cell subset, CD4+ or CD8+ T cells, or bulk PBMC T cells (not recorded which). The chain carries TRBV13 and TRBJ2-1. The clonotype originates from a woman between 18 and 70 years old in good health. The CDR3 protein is CASSSEPHNEQFF.